These 25 T cell receptor beta chains share one sample of origin, sequenced in a study of cytomegalovirus exposure and HLA in healthy donors. The PCR contained 60 Vbeta and 13 Jbeta primers. Assay: immunoSEQ multiplex PCR; the TCRdb copy retains only in-frame clones and omits some. The table has approximately 150,000 clones, 70% to 90% seen once; the top ten hold around 4.8%. The sample taken for sequencing was PBMCs. The receptors derive from a girl between 10 and 17 years old in good health and CMV-seropositive.

The chain carries TRBV9 and TRBJ2-2, with D possibly being TRBD1 (5 bases). Germline V lookup: CDR1 SGDLS, CDR2 YYNGEE. V was shortened by 8 bases and J by 3 bases, with 14 bases between the two germline ends. This CDR3 has 14 residues. CDR3 protein: CASSPGSYTGELFF. In DNA, the CDR3 is TGTGCCAGTTCTCCAGGGTCTTACACCGGGGAGCTGTTTTTT.

This clone was seen only once. V usage is TRBV12-5 and J usage is TRBJ1-1; D is possibly TRBD1 (5 bases). CDR3 length equals 18 residues. Germline values: CDR1 LGHNT, CDR2 FRNRAP. Trimming removed 0 bases from V and 2 bases from J, with 19 bases in between. The CDR3 here is CASGLVLTGERLNTEAFF. DNA of the CDR3: TGTGCTAGTGGTTTGGTACTTACGGGGGAAAGACTCAACACTGAAGCTTTCTTT.

This chain links TRBV9 with TRBJ1-2; TRBD1 matches at 7 bases. The J segment lost 3 bases and the V segment lost 0 bases, leaving 5 bases of the junction unmatched. The germline V gene has CDR1 SGDLS and CDR2 YYNGEE. The length of the CDR3 is 15 residues. CDR3 nucleotide sequence: TGTGCCAGCAGCGTAGCGGGAGGGGGCGACTATGGCTACACCTTC. It is translated as CASSVAGGGDYGYTF.

This clone was seen only once. DNA of the CDR3: TGTGCCATCAGACAGAATTTTGCTGAAGCTTTCTTT. Translated: CAIRQNFAEAFF. This chain connects TRBV10-3 to TRBJ1-1; D gene uncertain. CDR1 is ENHRY, CDR2 SYGVKD, per germline. The CDR3 consists of 12 residues. The V end was cut by 6 bases, the J end by 6 bases, with 11 bases between.

This chain uses TRBV18 with TRBJ1-6, with TRBD1 matching 7 bases. There are 14 residues in the CDR3. V lost 3 bases, J lost 9 bases, and 5 bases stayed unmatched. Per the germline V gene, CDR1 is KGHSH and CDR2 is LQKENI. DNA of the CDR3: TGTGCCAGCTCACCCGACAGGGTCGGTTCACCCCTCCACTTT. Translated, it gives CASSPDRVGSPLHF.

The chain is built from TRBV25-1 and TRBJ2-7; 8 bases are shared with TRBD1. Trimming at V came to 4 bases and at J to 2 bases, leaving 4 bases not matched to a gene. The CDR3 sequence is 14 residues long. Germline CDR1 and CDR2: MGHDK and SYGVNS. CDR3 loop: CASSGWGQAYEQYF. CDR3 nucleotide sequence: TGTGCCAGCAGTGGCTGGGGACAGGCCTACGAGCAGTACTTC.

The chain joins TRBV11-3 to TRBJ2-1; D gene uncertain. V gave up 1 base and J gave up 7 bases, with 8 bases separating them. This CDR3 spans 13 amino acids. Germline CDR1 is SGHNT and CDR2 is YENEEA. The CDR3 region has the DNA TGTGCCAGCAGCTTAGTGTCCACTAATGAGCAGTTCTTC. Amino acid sequence: CASSLVSTNEQFF.

As for this clone: The same CDR3 is also encoded by other DNA sequences in this sample. The V gene is TRBV11-2, the J gene TRBJ2-7; D gene unclear. CDR1 is SGHAT, CDR2 FQNNGV, per germline. V lost 1 base, J lost 4 bases, and 8 bases lay in between. The CDR3 consists of 13 residues. The CDR3 reads CASSLVTGYEQYF. The CDR3 coding sequence is TGTGCCAGCAGCTTAGTAACGGGTTACGAGCAGTACTTC.

The chain employs TRBV30 and TRBJ2-3, with 7 bases identical to TRBD1. The germline gives CDR1 GTSNPN, CDR2 SVGIG (reference sequence). The trim removed 5 bases at V and 5 bases at J, leaving 4 bases unmatched. This CDR3 has 12 amino acids. CDR3 protein: CAWSNRGDTQYF. In DNA, the CDR3 is TGTGCCTGGTCGAACAGGGGAGATACGCAGTATTTT.

CDR3 sequence reads: CASSEFPLAGGGTGELFF. As DNA, the CDR3 is TGTGCCAGCAGTGAATTTCCACTAGCGGGGGGAGGGACCGGGGAGCTGTTTTTT. This chain links TRBV25-1 with TRBJ2-2; 12 bases align to TRBD2. The CDR3 has 18 residues. V lost 1 base to trimming and J lost 5 bases; unmatched junction nucleotides: 8. CDR1 is MGHDK and CDR2 is SYGVNS in the germline V gene.

This clone was found once. This chain connects TRBV5-4 to TRBJ2-7; 7 bases line up with TRBD1. Germline V gene sequence: CDR1 SGHNT, CDR2 YYREEE (reference sequence). The V and J ends lost 5 bases and 1 base, in that order; junction bases with no gene match: 3. The CDR3 contains 13 residues. The DNA for the CDR3 is TGTGCCAGCAGTCGACAGGGTTCCTACGAGCAGTACTTC. Its translation is CASSRQGSYEQYF.

J is TRBJ1-3 and V is TRBV7-8, with D perhaps TRBD1 (6 bases). CDR1 is SGHVS, CDR2 FQNEAQ, per germline. The ends were cut back, 2 bases at V and 0 bases at J, with 11 bases in the middle. The CDR3 extends over 16 amino acids. In nucleotides, the CDR3 is TGTGCCAGCAGCTTAATCACAGGGCACTCTGGAAACACCATATATTTT. Its protein product is CASSLITGHSGNTIYF.

J is TRBJ1-2 and V is TRBV11-2, with D perhaps TRBD1 (6 bases). The CDR3 is 14 amino acids. Trimming pared 3 bases from V and 7 bases from J, leaving 15 bases between. Germline CDR1 SGHAT, CDR2 FQNNGV. CDR3 nucleotide sequence: TGTGCCAGCAGCTTTAACTCAGGGGCAGGTGGCTACACCTTC. Its translation: CASSFNSGAGGYTF.

This rearrangement joins TRBV5-1 to TRBJ1-1; possibly TRBD1 for D (5 bases). CDR3 length equals 14 residues. The V gene lost 6 bases and the J gene lost 1 base, with 13 bases spanning the gap. Germline CDR1 SGHRS, CDR2 YFSETQ. CDR3 residues: CASILGGQNTEAFF. Here the CDR3 DNA reads TGCGCCAGCATTCTCGGCGGACAGAACACTGAAGCTTTCTTT.

V and J are TRBV9 and TRBJ2-5; 9 nucleotides match TRBD1. Near its end, the DNA agrees better with TRBJ2-7, so the J call may be wrong. Per germline, CDR1 SGDLS and CDR2 YYNGEE. The CDR3 is 14 amino acids. CDR3 residues: CASSAGTGNHEQYF. The CDR3 DNA sequence: TGTGCCAGCAGCGCCGGGACAGGGAACCACGAGCAGTACTTC.

The chain couples TRBV9 to TRBJ2-3; tentatively, D is TRBD2 (5 bases). Trimming stripped 4 bases from V and 1 base from J, with 19 bases between. Germline values: CDR1 SGDLS, CDR2 YYNGEE. CDR3 size: 17 residues. CDR3 sequence: CASSPFLRVAGTDTQYF. Here the CDR3 DNA reads TGTGCCAGCAGCCCCTTCCTGCGGGTCGCGGGCACAGATACGCAGTATTTT.

This chain links TRBV18 with TRBJ1-3; D unclear. CDR3 length equals 17 residues. Germline V gene lookup returns CDR1 KGHSH and CDR2 LQKENI. V was pared by 0 bases and J by 0 bases, with 12 bases between. The CDR3: CASSPPNPVASGNTIYF. The CDR3 DNA reads as TGTGCCAGCTCACCACCAAACCCGGTCGCCTCTGGAAACACCATATATTTT.

This sequence joins TRBV14 and TRBJ2-1; 9 nucleotides match TRBD2. Germline V gives CDR1 SGHDN, CDR2 FVKESK. The CDR3 spans 15 residues. V was pared by 3 bases and J by 7 bases, with 7 bases of the junction left unmatched. The CDR3 is CASSHRELAGNEQFF. The CDR3 DNA reads TGTGCCAGCAGCCATAGAGAGCTAGCGGGGAATGAGCAGTTCTTC.

The chain couples TRBV4-2 to TRBJ2-3; TRBD2 might be the D (7 bases). This CDR3 spans 19 amino acids. Trimming removed 3 bases at V and 2 bases at J, with 24 bases between. Germline V lookup: CDR1 LGHNA, CDR2 YNFKEQ. CDR3 coding DNA: TGTGCCAGCAGCCAGCCCATGGGGGCTAGCGGATATAACACAGATACGCAGTATTTT. Protein product: CASSQPMGASGYNTDTQYF.

V is TRBV18 and J is TRBJ2-5, with D possibly matching TRBD1 (6 bases). The closer fit of TRBJ2-7 to the DNA end suggests the J call may be wrong. Looked up from germline, CDR1 is KGHSH and CDR2 is LQKENI. The CDR3 is 15 amino acids. The CDR3 region is CASSPPHTGRYEQYF. CDR3 coding DNA: TGTGCCAGCTCACCTCCCCATACAGGGAGATACGAGCAGTACTTC.

This rearrangement joins TRBV7-9 to TRBJ2-3; no definite D call. V was cut by 5 bases and J by 2 bases, with 14 bases left in between. CDR3 length equals 15 residues. From germline, CDR1 is SEHNR and CDR2 FQNEAQ (reference sequence). CDR3 in amino acids: CASSPKRHHTDTQYF. DNA of the CDR3: TGTGCCAGCAGCCCGAAGAGACACCACACAGATACGCAGTATTTT. Complete variable domain (other parts from reference TRBV7-9 and TRBJ2-3): DTGVSQNPRHKITKRGQNVTFRCDPISEHNRLYWYRQTLGQGPEFLTYFQNEAQLEKSRLLSDRFSAERPKGSFSTLEIQRTEQGDSAMYLCASSPKRHHTDTQYFGPGTRLTVL.

The genes are TRBV7-2 and TRBJ1-2; D is possibly TRBD1 (6 bases). Per germline, CDR1 SGHTA and CDR2 FQGNSA. V was clipped by 5 bases and J by 2 bases, with 15 bases between them. The CDR3 consists of 15 residues. Here the CDR3 reads CASSLPPDRNYGYTF. CDR3 nucleotide sequence: TGTGCCAGCAGCCTACCCCCGGACAGAAACTATGGCTACACCTTC.

This chain links TRBV5-8 with TRBJ1-2; perhaps TRBD1 as D (6 bases). From germline, CDR1 is SGHTS and CDR2 YDEGEE. The CDR3 sequence is 14 residues long. The V and J ends lost 4 bases and 7 bases respectively, with 17 bases between them. The CDR3 nucleotides read TGTGCCAGCAGCGTTCCCCGGACAGTTCCTGGCTACACCTTC. This gives the protein CASSVPRTVPGYTF.

CDR3 residues: CASSWGPPGLAKNIQYF. In nucleotides, the CDR3 is TGCGCCAGCAGCTGGGGCCCACCGGGACTAGCCAAAAACATTCAGTACTTC. The gene calls are TRBV5-1 and TRBJ2-4; tentative D call: TRBD2 (6 bases). This CDR3 is built from 17 residues. From germline, CDR1 is SGHRS and CDR2 YFSETQ. Trimming took off 3 bases at V and 0 bases at J, with 16 bases between the two ends. The entire variable domain, with the rest obtained from reference TRBV5-1 and TRBJ2-4, is as follows: KAGVTQTPRYLIKTRGQQVTLSCSPISGHRSVSWYQQTPGQGLQFLFEYFSETQRNKGNFPGRFSGRQFSNSRSEMNVSTLELGDSALYLCASSWGPPGLAKNIQYFGAGTRLSVL.

The chain employs TRBV2 and TRBJ1-2, with 8 bases identical to TRBD1. CDR1 SNHLY and CDR2 FYNNEI come from the germline V gene. V shed 5 bases and J 3 bases; nucleotides not matched to a gene: 2. The CDR3 runs to 13 residues. CDR3 in DNA: TGTGCCAGCAGTCCGACAGGGGACTATGGCTACACCTTC. Translation gives CASSPTGDYGYTF. Looking up the rest from reference TRBV2 and TRBJ1-2 gives the full variable domain: EPEVTQTPSHQVTQMGQEVILRCVPISNHLYFYWYRQILGQKVEFLVSFYNNEISEKSEIFDDQFSVERPDGSNFTLKIRSTKLEDSAMYFCASSPTGDYGYTFGSGTRLTVV.